Below, 16 T cell receptor beta chains from the same sample are listed, as sequenced in a study of human T cells and chemical hapten exposure. TCRdb redid the calling of the RACE reads with MiXCR, one entry per CDR3 protein. The sample holds about 300,000 distinct CDR3 sequences; approximately 5% are singletons and the top ten take about 7.7%. The time point is: pre-sensitization, week 0. Regarding treatment: therapeutic diphenylcyclopropenone sensitization with weekly scalp DPC. Sequencing used whole blood, obtained in connection with sensitization to the hapten diphenylcyclopropenone (DPC). The receptors were gathered from a woman in her late teens or twenties with alopecia areata. Some clones in this sample may be carry-over from other donors' samples.

The chain uses TRBV12-3 or TRBV12-4 and TRBJ2-2; TRBD2 might be the D (6 bases). CDR3 length: 15 residues. V was shortened by 7 bases and J by 0 bases, with 12 bases between the two germline ends. The CDR3 DNA follows: TGTGCCAGCACCCTAGGGACTTCGAACACCGGGGAGCTGTTTTTT. Translated: CASTLGTSNTGELFF.

This clonotype was counted at least ten times. The chain recombines TRBV7-3 with TRBJ2-7; a possible D gene is TRBD1 (5 bases). V was cut by 2 bases and J by 8 bases, with 10 bases left in between. CDR1 and CDR2 (germline): SGHTA, FQGTGA. This CDR3 spans 12 amino acids. CDR3 in DNA: TGTGCCAGCAGCTTAGAGGCAGGGAAGCAGTACTTC. It translates to CASSLEAGKQYF. Full variable domain (outside the CDR3, taken from reference TRBV7-3 and TRBJ2-7): GAGVSQTPSNKVTEKGKYVELRCDPISGHTALYWYRQSLGQGPEFLIYFQGTGAADDSGLPNDRFFAVRPEGSVSTLKIQRTERGDSAVYLCASSLEAGKQYFGPGTRLTVT.

In the case of this clonotype: Being one base from a much bigger clone, this may be a read error. The V gene is TRBV11-2, the J gene TRBJ2-1; weak D call: TRBD1 (5 bases). Germline V gene lookup returns CDR1 SGHAT and CDR2 FQNNGV. The CDR3 runs 14 residues. The DNA of the CDR3 is TGTACCAGCGCCCCCCGATATCAGGGTAACGAGCAGTTCTTC. Translation: CTSAPRYQGNEQFF. The complete variable domain, with remaining parts taken from reference TRBV11-2 and TRBJ2-1, reads EAGVAQSPRYKIIEKRQSVAFWCNPISGHATLYWYQQILGQGPKLLIQFQNNGVVDDSQLPKDRFSAERLKGVDSTLKIQPAKLEDSAVYLCTSAPRYQGNEQFFGPGTRLTVL.

This clonotype occurred many times. This chain links TRBV14 with TRBJ1-4; D gene unclear. The germline V gene has CDR1 SGHDN and CDR2 FVKESK. The CDR3 spans 18 residues. V was pared by 0 bases and J by 4 bases, with 18 bases between. CDR3: CASSQEKMPPTFNEKLFF. The CDR3 DNA is TGTGCCAGCAGCCAAGAGAAGATGCCCCCCACATTTAATGAAAAACTGTTTTTT.

The V and J genes are TRBV3-1 and TRBJ2-1; a possible D gene is TRBD2 (7 bases). Trimming shortened V by 0 bases and J by 0 bases, and 12 bases separated the two germline ends. CDR3 size: 17 residues. Per the germline V gene, CDR1 is LGHDT and CDR2 is YNNKEL (reference sequence). In nucleotides, the CDR3 is TGTGCCAGCAGCCAAGATCGGGGGGCCAGCTCCTACAATGAGCAGTTCTTC. Residues: CASSQDRGASSYNEQFF.

The table lists this clonotype with a few counts. This chain connects TRBV24-1 to TRBJ2-7; 8 nucleotides line up with TRBD1. V lost 1 base, J lost 3 bases, and 7 bases stayed unmatched. This CDR3 has 16 amino acids. Germline V gives CDR1 KGHDR, CDR2 SFDVKD. The CDR3 DNA is TGTGCCACCAGTGATTTTGACAGGGGACGTGTCTACGAGCAGTACTTC. It translates to CATSDFDRGRVYEQYF.

This chain connects TRBV20-1 to TRBJ1-4, with D tentatively TRBD1 (5 bases). The CDR3 totals 13 residues. Trimming removed 1 base from V and 8 bases from J, with 11 bases in between. Germline CDR1 reads DFQATT; CDR2 reads SNEGSKA (reference sequence). The CDR3 sequence: CSARGGAFEKLFF. CDR3 bases: TGCAGTGCTAGAGGAGGGGCGTTCGAAAAACTGTTTTTT.

This clonotype was counted many times. The rearrangement joins TRBV29-1 to TRBJ1-1; 11 bases line up with TRBD1. CDR1 is SQVTM, CDR2 ANQGSEA, per germline. This CDR3 comprises 15 residues. V trimming: 7 bases; J trimming: 4 bases; junction bases outside the gene matches: 11. In DNA, the CDR3 is TGCAGCGGGTCCGGGACAGGGGGTATGGGCACTGAAGCTTTCTTT. It is translated as CSGSGTGGMGTEAFF.

This clonotype showed up many times. J is TRBJ1-5 and V is TRBV6-2 or TRBV6-3; 8 nucleotides match TRBD1. V lost 6 bases to trimming and J lost 1 base; unmatched junction nucleotides: 5. CDR1 and CDR2 (germline): MNHEY, SVGEGT. The CDR3 totals 15 residues. CDR3 nucleotides: TGTGCCAGCAGCGTGACAGGGGCAAGCAATCAGCCCCAGCATTTT. This sequence encodes CASSVTGASNQPQHF.

This clonotype was seen at least ten times. This chain joins TRBV14 and TRBJ2-1; weak D call: TRBD2 (7 bases). CDR1 and CDR2 from the germline V gene are SGHDN and FVKESK. This CDR3 has 13 amino acids. Trimming shortened V by 4 bases and J by 8 bases, and 12 bases separated the two germline ends. CDR3 sequence: CASSPGGLHEQFF. CDR3 bases: TGTGCCAGCAGCCCCGGGGGGCTGCATGAGCAGTTCTTC.

This clonotype appeared a few times. This chain links TRBV28 with TRBJ2-7; perhaps TRBD1 as D (6 bases). Trimming took 3 bases from V and 5 from J, leaving 11 bases between them. The CDR3 totals 13 residues. Per the germline V gene, CDR1 is MDHEN and CDR2 is SYDVKM. The CDR3 here is CASSFNWGHEQYF. CDR3 bases: TGTGCCAGCAGTTTTAATTGGGGGCACGAGCAGTACTTC.

This clonotype was recorded at least ten times. V gene TRBV6-1 combines with J gene TRBJ1-1; perhaps TRBD1 as D (5 bases). CDR3 size: 12 residues. Germline CDR1 and CDR2: MNHNS and SASEGT. V was trimmed by 3 bases and J by 5 bases, leaving 7 bases between them. DNA of the CDR3: TGTGCCAGCAGTGACGGGGGAACTGAAGCTTTCTTT. It is translated as CASSDGGTEAFF.

This clonotype was recorded at least ten times. This chain connects TRBV6-6 to TRBJ1-1; no clear D. There are 13 residues in the CDR3. Germline assignment: CDR1 MNHNY and CDR2 SVGAGI (reference sequence). V dropped 7 bases and J dropped 6 bases, with 15 bases sitting between them. CDR3 residues: CASTSGQASEAFF. CDR3 coding DNA: TGTGCCAGCACGTCGGGCCAGGCATCTGAAGCTTTCTTT.

V and J are TRBV6-2 or TRBV6-3 and TRBJ2-7; D may correspond to TRBD1 or TRBD2 (5 bases each). Per the germline V gene, CDR1 is MNHEY and CDR2 is SVGEGT. This CDR3 is built from 12 residues. The V gene lost 5 bases and the J gene lost 7 bases, with 12 bases spanning the gap. CDR3 nucleotides: TGTGCCAGCAGTCCCCGGGACCAGGAGCAGTACTTC. The encoded protein is CASSPRDQEQYF.

This clonotype showed up many times. V gene TRBV4-1 combines with J gene TRBJ1-5; perhaps TRBD1 as D (6 bases). Trimming removed 10 bases at V and 3 bases at J, with 13 bases between. Germline values: CDR1 MGHRA, CDR2 YSYEKL. CDR3 length equals 13 residues. CDR3 bases: TGCGCCAAGGTGGGGGCTGACAATCAGCCCCAGCATTTT. The encoded protein is CAKVGADNQPQHF.

This clonotype was recorded many times. The DNA for the CDR3 is TGCGCCAGCAGCTTGGCAGGGGACGTGAACACTGAAGCTTTCTTT. Protein: CASSLAGDVNTEAFF. This rearrangement joins TRBV5-1 to TRBJ1-1; a weak D match, TRBD1 (6 bases). V shed 0 bases and J shed 0 bases, with 9 bases lying between them. Germline lookup yields CDR1 SGHRS and CDR2 YFSETQ. This CDR3 region has 15 residues.